A single sample is the source of the 18 T cell receptor beta chains below, sequenced in a study of Graves' ophthalmopathy and Graves' hyperthyroidism (dated by TCRdb to 2017 to 2018). TCRdb lists the instrument as Illumina HiSeq 2000. For repertoire sequencing, TCR beta CDR3 regions were amplified from RNA transcripts. A first-round RT-PCR used HTBI primers with the Qiagen OneStep RT-PCR kit, followed by a second-round multiplex PCR, size selection and purification. In-frame beta chains were kept once TCRdb had trimmed the public reads at Q25 with fastp and called clones with MiXCR. Rows merge per CDR3 protein into single entries with the most common DNA and genes. This sample has hundreds of thousands of distinct CDR3 sequences in its table, and roughly a fifth of those were observed once. The leading ten clones occupy around 45% of the sample. Sample: peripheral blood. These receptors were collected from a woman aged 45-60 years with Graves' ophthalmopathy. Donor details come from another sample of the same person, matched by shared clones.

This clonotype has ten or more counts. The chain uses TRBV29-1 and TRBJ1-3; D may be TRBD1 (6 bases). V was trimmed by 2 bases and J by 4 bases, leaving 12 bases between them. Germline CDR1 and CDR2: SQVTM and ANQGSEA. CDR3 length: 14 amino acids. The DNA of the CDR3 is TGCAGCGTTGAATTCCAGGGGCGAGGAAACACCATATATTTT. Protein sequence: CSVEFQGRGNTIYF.

In this sample, this clonotype turned up a few times. A much larger clone lies one base from this, so it may be a read error. V and J are TRBV28 and TRBJ1-2; D call uncertain. V dropped 7 bases and J dropped 6 bases, with 9 bases sitting between them. This CDR3 has 11 residues. Germline V lookup: CDR1 MDHEN, CDR2 SYDVKM. CDR3 amino acids: CASIYTHGYTF. The CDR3 region has the DNA TGTGCCAGCATCTATACCCATGGCTACACCTTC.

CDR3 sequence (DNA): TGTGCCAGCAGTCTAAAACCGGGACAGGGGTTTTCCTACGAGCAGTACTTC. Its translation is CASSLKPGQGFSYEQYF. The chain employs TRBV28 and TRBJ2-7; 10 bases are a match to TRBD1. V gave up 5 bases and J gave up 1 base; unmatched junction bases: 11. The CDR3 totals 17 residues. Germline CDR1 MDHEN, CDR2 SYDVKM.

A note on this clonotype: This CDR3 fails to terminate in the conserved phenylalanine or tryptophan, so it likely reflects a read error. V is TRBV6-4 and J is TRBJ2-2; TRBD2 matches at 12 bases. CDR1 and CDR2 (germline): MRHNA, SNTAGT. The length of the CDR3 is 18 residues. J was trimmed by 5 bases and V by 6 bases; bases with no gene match: 13. In DNA form, the CDR3 reads TGTGCCAGCAGATCGACTCTAGCGGGAGGGAGGTATACCGGGGAGCTGTTTCTT. It is translated as CASRSTLAGGRYTGELFL.

This clonotype appeared a single time. The chain carries TRBV29-1 and TRBJ2-5; D is unresolved. V was clipped by 4 bases and J by 7 bases, with 7 bases between them. The germline CDR1 and CDR2 sequences are SQVTM and ANQGSEA. CDR3 length: 10 residues. DNA for the CDR3: TGCAGCGTTGTCCTTGGGACCCAGTACTTC. Its protein is CSVVLGTQYF.

This clonotype was detected many times. The V call is TRBV12-3 or TRBV12-4, the J call TRBJ2-7; perhaps TRBD2 as D (6 bases). The V end lost 5 bases, the J end lost 2 bases, and 16 bases lay between the germline ends. The length of the CDR3 is 15 residues. CDR3 in DNA: TGTGCCAGCAGTCCCCACCGGAGGGCCCCCTACGAGCAGTACTTC. This sequence encodes CASSPHRRAPYEQYF.

This clonotype was counted ten times or more. The chain joins TRBV20-1 to TRBJ1-5; 7 nucleotides agree with TRBD1. The CDR3 is 15 residues long. V was pared by 0 bases and J by 4 bases, with 6 bases of the junction left unmatched. Per germline, CDR1 DFQATT and CDR2 SNEGSKA (reference sequence). CDR3 DNA sequence: TGCAGTGCTAGAGAAGGGACAGTAATGAATCAGCCCCAGCATTTT. It yields the protein CSAREGTVMNQPQHF.

This clonotype has ten or more counts. The genes are TRBV5-1 and TRBJ1-1; unclear D gene. V was trimmed by 0 bases and J by 1 base, leaving 10 bases between them. The CDR3 consists of 15 residues. Germline V gene sequence: CDR1 SGHRS, CDR2 YFSETQ. The CDR3: CASSLVAASNTEAFF. CDR3 nucleotide sequence: TGCGCCAGCAGCTTGGTGGCAGCGTCGAACACTGAAGCTTTCTTT. Supplemented by reference TRBV5-1 and TRBJ1-1, the full variable domain reads KAGVTQTPRYLIKTRGQQVTLSCSPISGHRSVSWYQQTPGQGLQFLFEYFSETQRNKGNFPGRFSGRQFSNSRSEMNVSTLELGDSALYLCASSLVAASNTEAFFGQGTRLTVV.

V usage is TRBV6-4 and J usage is TRBJ2-7; possibly TRBD2 for D (5 bases). CDR1 and CDR2 from the germline V gene are MRHNA and SNTAGT. The CDR3 length is 14 residues. V was cut by 6 bases and J by 2 bases, with 14 bases left in between. Here the CDR3 reads CASRFSDVTYEQYF. For the CDR3, the DNA is TGTGCCAGCAGATTTAGCGACGTTACCTACGAGCAGTACTTC.

The CDR3 DNA sequence: TGTGCCAGCAGCCGACCAACAGGGGACATTCAGTACTTC. Its translation: CASSRPTGDIQYF. The chain has TRBV28 and TRBJ2-4; 7 nucleotides align to TRBD1. Trimming at V came to 6 bases and at J to 8 bases, leaving 7 bases not matched to a gene. Looked up from germline, CDR1 is MDHEN and CDR2 is SYDVKM. This CDR3 contains 13 residues.

This clonotype was seen many times. The V call is TRBV6-5, the J call TRBJ2-5; D not certain. This CDR3 comprises 14 residues. Germline V CDR1 and CDR2: MNHEY, SVGAGI. The V end was cut by 4 bases, the J end by 2 bases, with 11 bases between. The CDR3 is CASSSGSAQETQYF. The DNA for the CDR3 is TGTGCCAGCAGTTCAGGTTCCGCGCAAGAGACCCAGTACTTC.

This clonotype was observed at least ten times. This chain links TRBV4-1 with TRBJ1-1; D gene unclear. The CDR3 extends over 15 amino acids. The V gene's germline CDR1 is MGHRA and CDR2 YSYEKL. V gave up 0 bases and J gave up 0 bases, with 8 bases separating them. The CDR3 region has the DNA TGCGCCAGCAGCCAAGATAGTAGTTTGAACACTGAAGCTTTCTTT. Its translation is CASSQDSSLNTEAFF.

This clonotype was observed a handful of times. A much larger clone differs by one base, so this may be a read error. The rearrangement uses TRBV20-1 and TRBJ2-2; 7 bases line up with TRBD2. V was pared by 3 bases and J by 5 bases, with 0 bases of the junction left unmatched. This CDR3 contains 12 residues. CDR1 and CDR2 (germline): DFQATT, SNEGSKA (reference sequence). The CDR3 DNA is TGCAGTGCTAGGGGGGGGACCGGGGAGCTGTTTTTT. Translation: CSARGGTGELFF.

This clonotype was observed many times. The chain recombines TRBV7-2 with TRBJ2-5, with D hard to call. Germline values: CDR1 SGHTA, CDR2 FQGNSA. V was shortened by 5 bases and J by 7 bases, with 8 bases between the two germline ends. The CDR3 is made up of 11 amino acids. CDR3 sequence reads: CASSREGTQYF. The CDR3 nucleotides are TGTGCCAGCAGCCGCGAAGGGACCCAGTACTTC.

The V call is TRBV6-5, the J call TRBJ1-5, with D possibly being TRBD1 (6 bases). V gave up 2 bases and J gave up 3 bases, with 14 bases separating them. This CDR3 has 16 amino acids. The germline CDR1 and CDR2 sequences are MNHEY and SVGAGI. The DNA for the CDR3 is TGTGCCAGCAGTTACGGTCCAGGGGATATCAATCAGCCCCAGCATTTT. As protein: CASSYGPGDINQPQHF.

V is TRBV4-1 and J is TRBJ1-5; D not resolved. Trimming took off 0 bases at V and 1 base at J, with 7 bases between the two ends. Germline CDR1 and CDR2: MGHRA and YSYEKL. This CDR3 has 15 residues. The CDR3 protein is CASSQEAGSNQPQHF. In nucleotides, the CDR3 is TGCGCCAGCAGCCAAGAAGCAGGAAGCAATCAGCCCCAGCATTTT.

In its sample, this clonotype was seen many times. V and J are TRBV30 and TRBJ1-1; D not resolved. CDR1 and CDR2 from the germline V gene are GTSNPN and SVGIG (reference sequence). The V end was cut by 2 bases, the J end by 1 base, with 8 bases between. This CDR3 comprises 13 residues. The CDR3 reads CAWSPWGNTEAFF. The CDR3 coding sequence is TGTGCCTGGAGTCCTTGGGGGAACACTGAAGCTTTCTTT.

This clonotype was counted many times. The chain carries TRBV10-3 and TRBJ2-4; TRBD2 matches at 7 bases. Germline V CDR1 and CDR2: ENHRY, SYGVKD. CDR3 length: 14 residues. The V and J ends lost 3 bases and 1 base, in that order; junction bases with no gene match: 0. The CDR3 nucleotides read TGTGCCATCAGTGAAGCGGGGGCCAAAAACATTCAGTACTTC. Protein sequence: CAISEAGAKNIQYF.